The clone carrying this TCR beta chain was seen a single time. Its antigen is still unknown. In the study's own analysis: Out-of-frame sequences were removed, leaving around 2,000,000 distinct TCRbeta sequences. Some clones are missing from TCRdb's copy, which holds only in-frame ones; the method was immunoSEQ multiplex PCR. The D gene and trimming were derived from the DNA, and the V and J assignments and clone size from that table. The sample has about 46,000 clones; 60% to 85% are singletons. Trimming took 3 bases from V and 7 from J; bases not matched to a gene: 4. The CDR3 contains 14 residues. Germline V gene lookup returns CDR1 SNHLY and CDR2 FYNNEI. This entry comes from a study of memory CD4+ T cells and cytomegalovirus serostatus. Broader study findings: Of roughly 180 reported CMV TCRbeta sequences, some 67 were found in memory CD4+ repertoires. Suggested: most of the CMV-linked TCR signature lies in CD4+ memory cells.

The sort gate was single viable CD3+CD4+CD8-CD45RO+ cells for memory CD4+ T cells. Serostatus was set by detecting CMV pp150, pp28, p38, p52 IgG. The chain has TRBV2 and TRBJ1-2; 11 bases agree with TRBD1. Sequencing was carried out using memory CD4+ T cells from blood. This receptor was identified in an adult in good health and CMV-seronegative. In nucleotides, the CDR3 is TGTGCCAGCAGTGAGGACAGGGGGCAATTTGGCTACACCTTC. This sequence encodes CASSEDRGQFGYTF.